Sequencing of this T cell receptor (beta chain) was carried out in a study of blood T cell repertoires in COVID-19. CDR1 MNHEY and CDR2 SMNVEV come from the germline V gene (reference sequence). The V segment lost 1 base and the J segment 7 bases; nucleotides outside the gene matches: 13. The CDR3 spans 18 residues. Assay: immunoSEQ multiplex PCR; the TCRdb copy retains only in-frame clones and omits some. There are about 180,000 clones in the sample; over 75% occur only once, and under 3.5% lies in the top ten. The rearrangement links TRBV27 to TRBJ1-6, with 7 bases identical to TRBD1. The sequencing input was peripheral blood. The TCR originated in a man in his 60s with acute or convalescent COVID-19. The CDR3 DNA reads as TGTGCCAGCAGTTTATACGGCTGGACAGGAGCACGGAATTCACCCCTCCACTTT. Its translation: CASSLYGWTGARNSPLHF.